The T cell receptor beta chain under discussion was sequenced for a study of control samples from healthy donors and cancer patients. Clones were read by immunoSEQ multiplex PCR, and TCRdb kept only the in-frame ones, dropping some. The profile shows more than 100,000 clones, 89% of them singletons. The V and J ends lost 0 bases and 4 bases respectively, with 11 bases between them. Germline V lookup: CDR1 SQVTM, CDR2 ANQGSEA. CDR3 size: 14 residues. Sequenced sample: PBMCs. The V gene is TRBV29-1, the J gene TRBJ2-3; possibly TRBD1 for D (6 bases). This sequence originates from a man aged 45 to 65 with head and neck cancer. The CDR3 DNA is TGCAGCGTTGAAGAGGGGGCGCGGGCAGATACGCAGTATTTT. It is translated as CSVEEGARADTQYF.